This TCR beta chain was sequenced in a study of PD-1 blockade in classical Hodgkin lymphoma. Study summary: It was nivolumab at 3 mg/kg, given intravenously every 2 weeks, that patients received.

Generated by immunoSEQ multiplex PCR, the TCRdb table keeps only in-frame clones and is missing some. Of roughly 86,000 clones in the sample, more than 80% are singletons; the top ten hold about 17%. V was shortened by 6 bases and J by 3 bases, with 6 bases between the two germline ends. Germline V gene sequence: CDR1 MNHEY, CDR2 SVGAGI. This CDR3 is built from 11 residues. Described time point: cycle 4 day 1 (C4D1), after around six weeks of nivolumab. Following autologous stem cell transplantation, relapse occurred in every patient, and exposure to brentuximab vedotin varied. This clone came up many times. Its specificity is not known. Notes on the study in general: Newly diagnosed patients and complete responders had comparable diversity at baseline. The study reported lower baseline TCR diversity in newly diagnosed patients than in healthy donors.

This rearrangement joins TRBV6-5 to TRBJ2-7; D not resolved. This TCR was recovered from a human donor with classical Hodgkin lymphoma. The material was peripheral blood mononuclear cells (PBMCs), obtained before the fourth cycle of nivolumab. The CDR3 DNA sequence: TGTGCCAGCAGGGATCTCTACGAGCAGTACTTC. It encodes CASRDLYEQYF.